The next 3 T cell receptor beta chains were all read from a single sample in a study of T cells in Graves' hyperthyroidism and ophthalmopathy. TCR beta CDR3 region amplification was performed from RNA transcripts. A first-round RT-PCR of the TCR CDR3 used the HTBI primer set. TCRdb reprocessed the multiplex PCR reads via MiXCR and lists one record per CDR3 protein. The table shows hundreds of thousands of distinct CDR3 sequences, with about 19% occurring only once. Source material: blood. The receptors here all came from a woman aged 50 to 60 with Graves' hyperthyroidism that later progressed to Graves' ophthalmopathy.

The chain is built from TRBV4-1 and TRBJ2-5, with TRBD2 matching 10 bases. Germline CDR1 MGHRA, CDR2 YSYEKL. J gave up 5 bases and V 3 bases, and 9 bases lay outside the gene matches. This CDR3 region has 16 residues. This CDR3 reads CASSQLSGGAAETQYF. The DNA for the CDR3 is TGCGCCAGCAGCCAGTTGAGCGGGGGGGCCGCGGAGACCCAGTACTTC.

A few counts support this clonotype. The rearrangement joins TRBV19 to TRBJ1-5; weak D call: TRBD1 (5 bases). Germline V gives CDR1 LNHDA, CDR2 SQIVND (reference sequence). V was clipped by 3 bases and J by 0 bases, with 9 bases between them. CDR3 size: 15 residues. CDR3 loop: CASSISRVSNQPQHF. The CDR3 nucleotides read TGTGCCAGTAGTATTAGCAGGGTTAGCAATCAGCCCCAGCATTTT.

V and J are TRBV20-1 and TRBJ2-7, with 9 bases lining up with TRBD2. The CDR3 has 15 amino acids. The J segment lost 1 base and the V segment lost 3 bases, leaving 7 bases of the junction unmatched. Germline-derived CDR1 and CDR2 are DFQATT and SNEGSKA (reference sequence). The CDR3 here is CSASPMTSGSYEQYF. Written as DNA, the CDR3 is TGCAGTGCTAGCCCCATGACTAGCGGATCCTACGAGCAGTACTTC.